This T cell receptor (beta chain) was profiled in a study of CD8 T cells in Susac syndrome (dated by TCRdb to between 2017 and 2020). Turning to the overall study: Of the Susac syndrome patients who were sequenced, under 10 were in clinical remission while about six had clinically active disease. At the time of blood withdrawal, Susac syndrome patients were either therapy-naive, taking corticosteroids (with some also receiving IVIg), or on IVIg alone. Whether CD8+ T cell activation and differentiation in Susac syndrome was antigen driven was tested using repertoire sequencing. Clonality of the CD8+ T cell repertoire was compared between 11 to 12 healthy donors, about 14 Susac syndrome patients and fewer than 16 multiple sclerosis patients.

In regard to this clonotype: Its antigen is not yet known. Base qualities are not recorded, but no much larger clone differs from it by a single base.

CDR1 and CDR2 were assigned from the germline V gene as SGDLS and YYNGEE. The CDR3, from cysteine to phenylalanine, totals 17 residues. The DNA shown is the 51-base CDR3, in frame from base 1. V loses 1 base, J loses 0 bases, and the germline ends lie 14 bases apart. Overall results and qualifications from the work: CD8+ repertoires in Susac syndrome showed clonal expansion, which was highest in CD8+ TEMRA cells and was greater in clinically active patients than in remitting patients. Approximately 17 and five Susac-specific public clones were found in the total CD8+ and CD8+ TEMRA repertoires, respectively. The study acknowledged that relatively few individuals were included in the TCR sequencing and HLA analysis.

RNA was extracted using the RNeasy kit, and roughly 0.45 to 1 ug of the RNA was reverse transcribed with random hexamers. The immunoSEQ multiplex PCR assay, covering 54 Vbeta and 13 Jbeta segments, was used to amplify TCR beta CDR3 regions. To correct PCR amplification bias, a synthetic template baseline was used for both primer optimization and computational correction. Per the authors' processing: Only productive sequences were kept, with reads annotated to V, D and J genes according to IMGT and analyzed in immunoSEQ Analyzer. Clonality was calculated as one minus the Shannon entropy normalized by log2 of the number of productive unique sequences. For each patient and control, public and private clones were evaluated among the 100 most prevalent clones. Clones were defined as Susac-specific if absent from the healthy and MS cohorts, from 1052 published viral clones and from other ImmuneACCESS disease sequences. The public reads were run again by TCRdb, first through fastp at Q25 and then through MiXCR, and only productive beta chains were kept. Records with the same CDR3 protein are collapsed into one entry carrying the most frequent genes and DNA. Clone size and V and J calls follow TCRdb, not the original study. This sample gives roughly 89,000 distinct CDR3 sequences in total; approximately 96% of them show up just once. The top ten clones comprise 0.5% to 0.8% of the sample.

Peripheral blood CD8+ and CD4+ T cells from healthy donors, Susac syndrome patients and multiple sclerosis patients were profiled by high-throughput TCR beta sequencing. Susac syndrome patients met recently defined diagnostic criteria for definite or probable disease. Bulk CD8+ and CD4+ T cells were purified magnetically by negative isolation, whereas CD8+ TEMRA cells were enriched by FACS. Blood was collected in EDTA tubes and processed within 24 hours, with PBMCs isolated through density gradient centrifugation. PBMCs destined for TCR sequencing were cryopreserved in liquid nitrogen and later thawed in a 37 °C water bath. The sorted or isolated CD4+, CD8+ and CD8+ TEMRA cells reached a purity of at least 90%.

The sequence joins TRBV9 to TRBJ2-4; TRBD2 is a weak D gene call, 7 bases matching. Source material: CD8+ T cells from PBMCs. The TCR comes from a human donor with Susac syndrome. The sequence in DNA is TGTGCCAGCAGCGTAAGGGGGGCGGGAGTAGCCAAAAACATTCAGTACTTC. This yields the protein CASSVRGAGVAKNIQYF.